This TCR beta chain was sequenced in a study of T cells after yellow fever vaccination. In this sample, this clonotype turned up many times. Its matching antigen is unknown. Findings and limits, study-wide: Compared with primary, the secondary response was weaker and peaked at day 5, not 15. It was a small share of clonotypes that appeared in both CD4 and CD8 compartments. Booster sampling recovered most clones from primary vaccination (approximately 96% CD4, roughly 86% CD8).

In making TCR cDNA, 5'RACE template switching added a universal primer site and UMIs to it. TCRdb reprocessed the 5' RACE reads with MiXCR, giving one entry per CDR3 protein. Altogether around 330,000 distinct CDR3 sequences are present, around 3.6% being singletons, with the ten largest covering 23%. V lost 4 bases and J 5 bases, leaving 17 bases between the germline ends. This CDR3 comprises 15 residues. The germline gives CDR1 SGHVS, CDR2 FQNEAQ. The sequence was collected from a man younger than 35 who received the YFV17D yellow fever vaccine. J is TRBJ2-5 and V is TRBV7-8; D is perhaps TRBD1 or TRBD2 (6 bases each). This material consisted of PBMCs, taken on the day of the yellow fever booster vaccination. CDR3 DNA sequence: TGTGCCAGCAGCTCCCTGGGGGGCAGCGGGGAGACCCAGTACTTC. Translating it yields CASSSLGGSGETQYF.